These T cell receptor beta chains were read from a single sample in a study of blood T cell repertoires in COVID-19. Libraries were prepared by immunoSEQ multiplex PCR; TCRdb keeps only in-frame clonotypes and omits some of them. Of under 250,000 clones in the sample, roughly 85% were seen once. Sequencing input: PBMCs or T cells enriched from blood (not recorded which). The receptors come from a woman aged 45-59 years with acute COVID-19. Both conserved end residues are part of each CDR3. A D gene is named only where the DNA matches it firmly.

>TRBV13|NA|TRBJ1-2
CASSVGHTNYGYTF
>TRBV18|TRBD1|TRBJ2-1
CASSPTGGGEQFF
>TRBV27|TRBD1|TRBJ2-1
CASKLGQSPGQFF
>TRBV7-9|TRBD1|TRBJ1-5
CASSWGQGGYQPQHF
>TRBV30|NA|TRBJ2-5
CAWSAGVDFAQYF
>TRBV30|NA|TRBJ1-1
CAWSYTEAFF
>TRBV5-8|NA|TRBJ2-3
CASSLEGATPDTQYF
>TRBV4-2|TRBD1|TRBJ1-4
CASSQDGPRGGRGDEKLFF
>TRBV2|NA|TRBJ1-1
CASSDYTTEAFF
>TRBV30|TRBD1|TRBJ1-2
CAWSGQGVSYTF
>TRBV4-2|TRBD1|TRBJ1-2
CASSQSRTGSGYTF
>TRBV29-1|TRBD1|TRBJ1-2
CSVEESGDRGQDGYTF
>TRBV6-2/TRBV6-3|TRBD1|TRBJ1-6
CASSYGGTGDSPLHF
>TRBV30|NA|TRBJ1-5
CAWNPTGYSNQPQHF
>TRBV7-9|NA|TRBJ1-1
CASSPGMNTEAFF
>TRBV18|NA|TRBJ1-2
CASSPQGLHGYTF
>TRBV2|TRBD1|TRBJ1-1
CASSTWDRGTEAFF
>TRBV6-5|TRBD1|TRBJ2-5
CASSWRGGGETQYF
>TRBV5-6|NA|TRBJ1-5
CASSLGAGVNQPQHF
>TRBV5-1|TRBD1|TRBJ1-1
CASRGNRGGYTEAFF
>TRBV19|NA|TRBJ2-4
CASSLGLIAKNIQYF
>TRBV13|TRBD1|TRBJ1-1
CASSFLTGSEAFF
>TRBV25-1|NA|TRBJ1-2
CASSESSVYGYTF
>TRBV7-9|NA|TRBJ1-4
CASPNGRGGEKLFF
>TRBV2|NA|TRBJ2-3
CASVIRTDTQYF
>TRBV7-9|NA|TRBJ2-1
CASSPRLVNNEQFF
>TRBV5-1|NA|TRBJ2-3
CASSSRDNTDTQYF
>TRBV7-2|NA|TRBJ1-2
CASSLEPGNYGYTF
>TRBV7-2|TRBD1|TRBJ2-7
CASSFYRGALYEQYF
>TRBV6-5|TRBD1|TRBJ1-6
CASSTGTEYSPLHF
>TRBV5-1|TRBD1|TRBJ2-7
CASSPGQIYEQYF
>TRBV2|TRBD2|TRBJ2-3
CASRGRGLPKGDTQYF
>TRBV7-2|TRBD1|TRBJ1-2
CASSPVTGDYGYTF
>TRBV5-1|NA|TRBJ1-1
CASTSGVPAEAFF
>TRBV12-3/TRBV12-4|NA|TRBJ2-5
CASSFSDQETQYF
>TRBV29-1|NA|TRBJ1-1
CSVEGARGTEAFF
>TRBV5-8|TRBD1|TRBJ2-5
CASSPPSGTGGETQYF
>TRBV30|NA|TRBJ1-5
CAWSEKGGLGNQPQHF
>TRBV19|NA|TRBJ1-1
CASMRRLEAFF
>TRBV25-1|NA|TRBJ2-7
CASSEYGRIAYEQYF
>TRBV3-1/TRBV3-2|NA|TRBJ2-5
CASSQERKTQYF
>TRBV6-2/TRBV6-3|NA|TRBJ1-2
CASSWDTTYGYTF
>TRBV4-3|NA|TRBJ2-7
CASSQGGGGGAYEQYF
>TRBV6-2/TRBV6-3|TRBD1|TRBJ2-7
CASSSAPGQGDYEQYF
>TRBV5-4|TRBD1|TRBJ1-4
CASSWTGGGPNEKLFF
>TRBV6-1|NA|TRBJ1-5
CASSGPAVTGIQPQHF
>TRBV4-3|NA|TRBJ1-2
CASSQDTNAFGSYTF
>TRBV3-1/TRBV3-2|NA|TRBJ1-3
CASSQGDTGLNTIYF
>TRBV19|TRBD1|TRBJ1-4
CASSNTGGDEKLFF
>TRBV5-6|NA|TRBJ1-2
CASSWWGRGVGEDYGYTF
>TRBV9|TRBD2|TRBJ2-5
CASSVELAGGETQYF
>TRBV5-4|NA|TRBJ1-2
CASSLWGLSYGYTF
>TRBV3-1/TRBV3-2|TRBD2|TRBJ2-7
CASSQIAGASYEQYF
>TRBV28|NA|TRBJ1-4
CASRPHGGGYEKLFF